This passage covers 22 T cell receptor beta chains from one sample sequenced in a study of CD8 T cells in ankylosing spondylitis. A single record per CDR3 protein comes from TCRdb applying MiXCR to the 5' RACE reads. The sample yields approximately 69,000 distinct CDR3 sequences, about 5% seen once. Source material: blood, either unsorted or a sorted T cell fraction (not recorded which). The receptors shown here come from a male donor with ankylosing spondylitis or in good health (not recorded which).

This clonotype has ten or more counts. This sequence joins TRBV18 and TRBJ1-2; no definite D call. The germline V and J ends were trimmed by 3 bases and 8 bases, with 13 bases remaining between them. CDR3 size: 13 residues. Germline lookup yields CDR1 KGHSH and CDR2 LQKENI. The CDR3 spells CASSPRREDGYTF. In DNA form, the CDR3 reads TGTGCCAGCTCACCCCGTCGAGAGGACGGCTACACCTTC.

The V call is TRBV2, the J call TRBJ2-1; unclear D gene. The ends were cut back, 10 bases at V and 6 bases at J, with 34 bases in the middle. Germline CDR1 reads SNHLY; CDR2 reads FYNNEI. The CDR3 extends over 19 amino acids. The CDR3 spells CAICPNHRRHPLLRNEQFF. CDR3 sequence (DNA): TGTGCCATCTGTCCGAATCATAGACGGCATCCCCTTTTACGCAATGAGCAGTTCTTC.

Notes on this clonotype: This may come from a read error, since a much larger clone is one base off. This chain connects TRBV5-1 to TRBJ2-2; D may correspond to TRBD1 or TRBD2 (5 bases each). This CDR3 contains 12 residues. Germline V gene sequence: CDR1 SGHRS, CDR2 YFSETQ. CDR3 nucleotide sequence: TGCGCCAGCAGCTACAACACCGGGGCGCTGTTTTTT. Translated: CASSYNTGALFF.

This clonotype was seen many times. In nucleotides, the CDR3 is TGCAGTGCCGACTCTCGGGGGGCCCTCAATCAGCCCCAGCATTTT. This encodes CSADSRGALNQPQHF. The V call is TRBV20-1, the J call TRBJ1-5, with TRBD1 as a possible D gene (6 bases). Trimming took 6 bases from V and 3 from J, leaving 18 bases between them. There are 15 residues in the CDR3. Germline CDR1 reads DFQATT; CDR2 reads SNEGSKA (reference sequence).

This clonotype was observed at least ten times. The chain is built from TRBV29-1 and TRBJ2-3; tentative D call: TRBD2 (6 bases). Germline CDR1 reads SQVTM; CDR2 reads ANQGSEA. CDR3 size: 13 residues. Trimming cost V 6 bases and J 3 bases, with 13 bases left between them. The CDR3 nucleotides read TGCAGCGTCGCCGGCGGGGCGACAGATACGCAGTATTTT. Translating gives CSVAGGATDTQYF.

This clonotype was seen ten or more times. In DNA form, the CDR3 reads TGTGCCAGCAGCTTGCAGGTGATACTATCTTCCTACAATGAGCAGTTCTTC. It encodes CASSLQVILSSYNEQFF. The rearrangement links TRBV5-6 to TRBJ2-1; no clear D gene. Trimming removed 1 base at V and 1 base at J, with 15 bases between. The CDR3 is 17 amino acids. Germline V gene data show CDR1 as SGHDT and CDR2 as YYEEEE. Variable domain in full (rest from reference TRBV5-6 and TRBJ2-1): DAGVTQSPTHLIKTRGQQVTLRCSPKSGHDTVSWYQQALGQGPQFIFQYYEEEERQRGNFPDRFSGHQFPNYSSELNVNALLLGDSALYLCASSLQVILSSYNEQFFGPGTRLTVL.

This clonotype appeared many times. The chain employs TRBV12-3 or TRBV12-4 and TRBJ2-2; D gene uncertain. Trimming cost V 6 bases and J 5 bases, with 10 bases left between them. The CDR3 totals 13 residues. The CDR3 sequence: CASSQHGTGELFF. In DNA form, the CDR3 reads TGTGCCAGCAGCCAACATGGAACCGGGGAGCTGTTTTTT.

This clonotype was counted many times. This chain links TRBV6-4 with TRBJ2-1; D might be TRBD2 (6 bases). This CDR3 comprises 14 residues. Germline V gives CDR1 MRHNA, CDR2 SNTAGT. V was pared by 6 bases and J by 7 bases, with 16 bases between. Written as DNA, the CDR3 is TGTGCCAGCAGGGGACTTCTAAACGGGAATGAGCAGTTCTTC. Translation gives CASRGLLNGNEQFF.

This clonotype was picked up many times. For the CDR3, the DNA is TGCGCCAGCAGCCCTTTCCGATGGGGGAGCGGGAGCTCCTACAATGAGCAGTTCTTC. The encoded protein is CASSPFRWGSGSSYNEQFF. The J gene is TRBJ2-1, the V gene TRBV5-1, with TRBD2 identical over 8 bases. There are 19 residues in the CDR3. V lost 4 bases and J lost 0; bases outside the gene matches: 15. Germline V gives CDR1 SGHRS, CDR2 YFSETQ.

This clonotype was seen at least ten times. V is TRBV9 and J is TRBJ2-1, with D tentatively TRBD1 or TRBD2 (5 bases each). Germline CDR1 is SGDLS and CDR2 is YYNGEE. The CDR3 has 16 residues. Trimming cost V 4 bases and J 0 bases, with 14 bases left between them. In DNA, the CDR3 is TGTGCCAGCAGCAAGAATGCAGGGAGCTCCTACAATGAGCAGTTCTTC. It codes for CASSKNAGSSYNEQFF.

This clonotype was counted many times. The chain is built from TRBV6-6 and TRBJ1-2, with D hard to call. There are 13 residues in the CDR3. V was cut by 0 bases and J by 5 bases, with 7 bases left in between. The germline gives CDR1 MNHNY, CDR2 SVGAGI (reference sequence). The CDR3 is CASSYSSDYGYTF. For the CDR3, the DNA is TGTGCCAGCAGTTACTCGTCAGATTATGGCTACACCTTC.

This clonotype was observed at least ten times. The CDR3 reads CATSDFQGEETQYF. The CDR3 DNA reads TGTGCCACCAGTGATTTCCAGGGGGAAGAGACCCAGTACTTC. This rearrangement joins TRBV24-1 to TRBJ2-5; 7 positions match TRBD1. J was trimmed by 3 bases and V by 1 base; bases with no gene match: 1. The CDR3 extends over 14 amino acids. Looked up from germline, CDR1 is KGHDR and CDR2 is SFDVKD.

The sample holds many counts of this clonotype. This sequence joins TRBV5-1 and TRBJ2-7; 11 bases fit TRBD1. Trimming cost V 5 bases and J 3 bases; bases outside gene matches: 7. The CDR3 is 15 amino acids. Germline V CDR1 and CDR2: SGHRS, YFSETQ. The CDR3 reads CASSMWGQGVYEQYF. The CDR3 DNA follows: TGCGCCAGCAGTATGTGGGGACAGGGGGTCTACGAGCAGTACTTC.

This clonotype was counted many times. The chain employs TRBV19 and TRBJ1-5; 8 nucleotides align to TRBD1. With 6 bases clipped from V and 3 bases from J, the junction kept 7 bases outside the gene matches. From germline, CDR1 is LNHDA and CDR2 SQIVND (reference sequence). The CDR3 consists of 15 residues. The CDR3 region has the DNA TGTGCCAGTAGCCTTACAGGGGGACTCAATCAGCCCCAGCATTTT. Amino acid sequence: CASSLTGGLNQPQHF.

This clonotype was seen ten or more times. The rearrangement joins TRBV6-2 or TRBV6-3 to TRBJ2-5; 8 bases are a match to TRBD1. With 0 bases clipped from V and 0 bases from J, the junction kept 3 bases outside the gene matches. Germline CDR1 reads MNHEY; CDR2 reads SVGEGT. The CDR3 has 16 amino acids. CDR3 loop: CASSYSRDRYQETQYF. As DNA, the CDR3 is TGTGCCAGCAGTTACTCCCGGGACAGGTACCAAGAGACCCAGTACTTC.

In its sample, this clonotype was seen many times. The J gene is TRBJ1-1, the V gene TRBV12-3 or TRBV12-4; D gene unclear. The V and J ends lost 5 bases and 10 bases respectively, with 23 bases between them. The CDR3 totals 15 residues. The CDR3 DNA follows: TGTGCCAGCAGTCCAACCAGCCCCCTAGGAAAATCAGCTTTCTTT. Amino acid sequence: CASSPTSPLGKSAFF.

This clonotype was observed at least ten times. The V gene is TRBV12-3 or TRBV12-4, the J gene TRBJ2-1; maybe TRBD1 (6 bases). CDR3 size: 15 residues. The ends were cut back, 5 bases at V and 4 bases at J, with 15 bases in the middle. The CDR3 DNA is TGTGCCAGCAGTCCGGACAGAGACCTTTACAATGAGCAGTTCTTC. Translating gives CASSPDRDLYNEQFF.

This clonotype was counted ten times or more. This chain links TRBV6-2 or TRBV6-3 with TRBJ1-1; D call uncertain. The CDR3 loop spans 12 amino acids. Trimming pared 6 bases from V and 8 bases from J, leaving 13 bases between. The V gene's germline CDR1 is MNHEY and CDR2 SVGEGT. This chain's CDR3 is CASRGATREAFF. The CDR3 coding sequence is TGTGCCAGCAGGGGCGCTACTCGGGAAGCTTTCTTT.

The sample holds many counts of this clonotype. V and J are TRBV7-6 and TRBJ2-5, with a possible D match to TRBD2 (6 bases). The CDR3 totals 15 residues. Trimming removed 4 bases at V and 5 bases at J, with 17 bases between. Per the germline V gene, CDR1 is SGHVS and CDR2 is FNYEAQ. The DNA for the CDR3 is TGTGCCAGCAGCTCCGGCATAGCGGAGGGGGAGACCCAGTACTTC. As protein: CASSSGIAEGETQYF. The full variable domain, with the rest looked up from reference TRBV7-6 and TRBJ2-5, is GAGVSQSPRYKVTKRGQDVALRCDPISGHVSLYWYRQALGQGPEFLTYFNYEAQQDKSGLPNDRFSAERPEGSISTLTIQRTEQRDSAMYRCASSSGIAEGETQYFGPGTRLLVL.

This clonotype was recorded many times. The V gene is TRBV9, the J gene TRBJ2-3; 9 bases line up with TRBD1. V shed 5 bases, J shed 3 bases, and the junction held 4 bases outside the gene matches. The germline V gene has CDR1 SGDLS and CDR2 YYNGEE. There are 14 residues in the CDR3. As DNA, the CDR3 is TGTGCCAGCAGTAGGGGACAGGGAACAGATACGCAGTATTTT. It encodes CASSRGQGTDTQYF.

At least ten counts were recorded for this clonotype. This chain joins TRBV28 and TRBJ2-7; tentatively, D is TRBD1 or TRBD2 (6 bases each). CDR1 is MDHEN and CDR2 is SYDVKM in the germline V gene. Trimming cost V 4 bases and J 7 bases, with 14 bases left between them. The CDR3 sequence is 13 residues long. The CDR3 region is CASSSEGVREQYF. CDR3 nucleotides: TGTGCCAGCAGTTCGGAGGGGGTACGGGAGCAGTACTTC.

This clonotype was counted ten times or more. The chain carries TRBV5-1 and TRBJ2-3; no clear D. The CDR3 has 15 residues. Looked up from germline, CDR1 is SGHRS and CDR2 is YFSETQ. The V end lost 0 bases, the J end lost 1 base, and 9 bases lay between the germline ends. The CDR3 loop reads CASSLEATRTDTQYF. CDR3 sequence (DNA): TGCGCCAGCAGCTTGGAGGCTACTCGCACAGATACGCAGTATTTT.